The present entry profiles one T cell receptor beta chain with its context. Its antigen specificity is not known. No much larger clone exists at a distance of one base, and base qualities are not known. To prepare the library, the immunoSEQ multiplex PCR assay was applied. For the multiplex PCR, a mixture combining 60 forward primers for TCR Vbeta segments and 13 reverse primers for TCR Jbeta segments was used. Amplification of the CDR3 region of rearranged TCR beta genes was performed with a multiplex PCR assay on genomic DNA. On the Illumina HiSeq System, the amplified TCR beta libraries were sequenced as 87-base-pair reads. Processing in the source paper ran as follows. A later analysis counted 65 million to 90 million unique TCR beta chains across the 650 to 700 repertoires, and roughly 9.9 million of these chains were shared by at least two donors. To remove PCR and sequencing errors, raw reads were error-corrected and collapsed into unique sequences using a nearest-neighbor algorithm that merged closely related sequences. V, D and J gene segments were assigned by aligning CDR3 sequences to IMGT reference sequences. Each retained sequence needed at least a six-nucleotide match to both a V gene segment and a J gene segment. Rearrangements were classified as productive when the CDR3 lacked stop codons and remained in frame with V and J, and all other rearrangements were classified as non-productive. CDR3 was defined by IMGT convention, running from the second conserved V-encoded cysteine to the conserved J-encoded phenylalanine. The earlier analysis of a few hundred of the donors excluded any sequence lacking an unambiguous match to a single V gene segment. In an earlier analysis of several hundred of the donors, V segments were called functional above 56.7% productive rearrangements and were called segregating when the between-donor standard deviation exceeded 5%. A statistical classification framework was developed to diagnose cytomegalovirus status using the catalog of TCR beta chain sequences. A later analysis assigned V and J genes by comparing TCR nucleotide sequences with IMGT/GENE-DB human TR gene sequences. A later analysis assigned CDR3 sequences and most-parsimonious VDJ recombination scenarios with the TCRdist pipeline. A later analysis defined each TCR beta chain by its CDR3 amino acid sequence plus V-gene family, and excluded reads lacking a unique V-gene family. A later analysis removed 550 to 700 highly shared, low-generation-probability nucleotide sequences to deal with suspected cross-contamination and a sequencing artifact. A later analysis calculated a clonal expansion index for each public chain from normalized within-repertoire ranks of inferred template counts. A later analysis computed generation probabilities with a VDJ recombination model fitted to out-of-frame rearrangements, and checked the results against IGoR. A later analysis scored TCR-TCR, TCR-HLA and TCR-CMV co-occurrence with hypergeometric tests, applying a repertoire-size bias correction to TCR pairs. In a later analysis, false discovery rates were estimated by permuting HLA or CMV assignments 20 times. In a later analysis, co-occurring TCRs were grouped using DBSCAN, with TCRdist sequence similarity added in when clustering inside HLA-allele-positive subsets. Co-occurrence clustering excluded repertoires with fewer than 30,000 or more than 120,000 public chains, plus five with anomalous nucleotide sharing. TCRdb re-hosts the immuneACCESS table, in-frame sequences only. Its copies lack some clones; in the studies checked, an unresolved V gene accounts for under half of them, and the cause for the rest is not known. From that table come the V and J calls and clone size; the DNA was used to work out D and trimming. This sample is represented by over 75,000 clones; 65% to 90% of them were singletons. The ten most abundant clones make up roughly 3.5% of the sample.

Sequences MNHEY (CDR1) and SMNVEV (CDR2) are obtained from the germline V gene (reference sequence). The CDR3 measures 14 amino acids from cysteine to phenylalanine. Only the CDR3 DNA is retained, 42 bases long and in frame from the first base. In total, around 600 healthy bone marrow donors made up the cohort. Cohort members were all nominally healthy when sampled, although unrecorded immune exposures were likely present. The donor was CMV seropositive and belonged to the group of some 290 seropositive cohort members. A peripheral blood sample was provided by each donor, and peripheral blood mononuclear cells were used for TCR beta sequencing. Genomic DNA extraction from the blood cell samples was performed with the Qiagen DNeasy Blood Extraction Kit. The data stem from a study of cytomegalovirus exposure and HLA in healthy donors (dated by TCRdb to between 2016 and 2019). Study-wide context: According to an earlier analysis of several hundred of the donors, 150 million to 200 million T cells yielded roughly 110 million unique TCR beta sequences and roughly 280 Gb of sequence data. About 300 gigabases of sequencing data and 70 million to 100 million unique TCR sequences were included in an early release covering 550 to 800 HLA-typed donors. The genetic ancestry cluster associated with self-reported Caucasian donors included approximately 85% of the 398 genotyped donors. The study was designed to test whether signatures of past pathogen exposure could be identified by cataloging public T cell receptors. The study used immunosequencing to profile the T cell repertoires of approximately 650 subjects and linked those repertoires to cytomegalovirus serostatus. A separate validation cohort of roughly 110 different subjects was used in addition to the roughly 640-subject first cohort. The study combined high-throughput TCR immunosequencing, statistical association of individual TCRs with disease status, and machine learning to predict cytomegalovirus infection status. In a later analysis, previously published TCR beta repertoires from hundreds of donors were re-analyzed and high-resolution HLA genotyping was added so that TCR occurrence patterns could be studied. The later analysis used no new phenotypic data to find candidate immune exposures, relying instead on TCR beta sequences and their occurrence across donors. An earlier analysis of 587 of the donors used high-throughput TCR beta sequencing to judge whether each TCR beta V gene segment behaved as functional or pseudogenic. Alongside the repertoire data, information on donor age, sex, ethnicity and CMV serostatus was compiled. A later genetic analysis took genome-wide SNP genotypes for about three fifths of the 666 donors and used that subset as a discovery cohort. Every discovery cohort repertoire had been produced on one sequencing platform. Both class I and class II loci were covered by HLA typing, at four-digit resolution. The number of donors typed differed by locus, with roughly 620-640 for A, B, C, DRB1 and DQB1, around 500 for DQA1, 606 for DPA1, and some 440 for DPB1. Four to six DR-DQ haplotypes were handled as single units for association and clustering because linkage in the cohort was strong. Across some 400 genotyped donors of the cohort, an average of approximately 220,000 unique TCR beta nucleotide sequences per donor were sequenced, and 15% to 20% of those sequences were non-productive. Overall study results and their limits: A cluster of highly shared sequence variants was judged likely to represent a technical artifact of the sequencing pipeline. According to a later analysis, TCR association rates differed among HLA loci, with DRB1 alleles showing the most associated TCRs and HLA-C alleles showing the fewest. When HLA alleles, especially DR and DQ, strongly co-occurred, TCR associations were difficult to assign to individual alleles. The study listed 150 to 200 TCR beta chains as associated with cytomegalovirus. According to a later genetic analysis, donors in an Asian-associated ancestry cluster had fewer N-insertions in productive TCRs than the approximately 700-donor mean. According to a later analysis, parvovirus B19, influenza, CMV and Epstein-Barr virus appeared linked to several top co-occurrence clusters. V-gene and J-gene trimming of TCR beta chains was associated with a missense DCLRE1C variant in a later genetic analysis, and the association was replicated in an independent cohort. A further reported finding was that TCR beta sequences accurately predicted the HLA-A and HLA-B alleles for most subjects in the first cohort. The 87-base-pair reads could not distinguish some IMGT-functional V segments, including TRBV6-2 and TRBV6-3, so those segments were excluded. According to the authors, the approach could potentially be generalized to other disease states and immunological phenotypes. Most CMV-associated TCR beta chains appeared to be HLA-restricted in a later analysis, and the HLA associations seemed to be driven largely by CMV exposure. The only immune exposure information available for the cohort was CMV serostatus. Because counts were too low, some 16 rarely observed V segments, including chromosome 9 orphons, were excluded from the earlier analysis of 587 of the donors. Broadly in line with IMGT annotations, most TCR beta V segments showed up in productive rearrangements about 87% or about 30% of the time in an earlier analysis of several hundred of the donors. In this cohort, only TCR beta chains were sequenced, and detectable features were limited by the absence of alpha or paired-chain data. Because HLA typing was missing for some donors at each locus, association tests included only the typed subset. In vitro tests confirmed that a few of the cytomegalovirus-associated TCR beta chains recognize cytomegalovirus antigens. A later analysis found that HLA-associated TCR beta chains were more clonally expanded and had lower generation probabilities than equally common non-associated chains. Most TCR sequences were seen in very few donors, while some public TCRs were found in many individuals. Correlated functional status among segregating V segments might be attributable to linkage disequilibrium, but an unknown experimental factor could not be ruled out. Roughly uniform sequencing depth across donors was assumed in presence/absence analyses, although this assumption may not hold. At a false discovery rate of 0.05, a later analysis linked 15,000 to 20,000 TCR beta sequences to specific HLA alleles. Cytomegalovirus status was reported to be diagnosed by the classifier with high specificity and sensitivity in both the original and validation cohorts.

The sequencing sample was made of PBMCs. The sequence links TRBV27 to TRBJ2-5, with TRBD2 tentatively as D gene (5 bases match). The J call may be faulty, since TRBJ2-7 better matches the DNA end. This clonotype was obtained from a man in his thirties or forties in good health and CMV-seropositive. The nucleotide sequence reads as follows: TGTGCCAGCAGTTTATCATCACGGGAAAACGAGCAGTACTTC. It encodes CASSLSSRENEQYF.